This record covers a single T cell receptor (beta chain). Its antigen is unidentified. The data were taken from a study of post-analysis software for immune sequencing data. Whole-study findings and limits: There were roughly 5 TRBV segments more frequent in patients than controls, and TRBV5-6, TRBV5-1 and TRBV20-1 were among them. Multiple sclerosis patients showed significantly lower normalized Chao1 diversity than controls did.

Prepared libraries of TCR beta cDNA carried unique molecular identifiers. TCRdb fed the PCR reads into MiXCR, producing one record per CDR3 protein. The sample records around 440,000 distinct CDR3 sequences, around 40% being singletons. This CDR3 has 16 amino acids. Germline CDR1 is SGHRS and CDR2 is YFSETQ. Trimming took off 4 bases at V and 0 bases at J, with 17 bases between the two ends. The sequenced sample consisted of blood. The sequence came from a girl aged 5 to 17 with multiple sclerosis. This rearrangement joins TRBV5-1 to TRBJ2-7; D might be TRBD2 (6 bases). CDR3 DNA: TGCGCCAGCAGCCCCCCGGGTAGCGGATACTCCTACGAGCAGTACTTC. It encodes CASSPPGSGYSYEQYF. The whole variable domain, remainder taken from reference TRBV5-1 and TRBJ2-7, is KAGVTQTPRYLIKTRGQQVTLSCSPISGHRSVSWYQQTPGQGLQFLFEYFSETQRNKGNFPGRFSGRQFSNSRSEMNVSTLELGDSALYLCASSPPGSGYSYEQYFGPGTRLTVT.